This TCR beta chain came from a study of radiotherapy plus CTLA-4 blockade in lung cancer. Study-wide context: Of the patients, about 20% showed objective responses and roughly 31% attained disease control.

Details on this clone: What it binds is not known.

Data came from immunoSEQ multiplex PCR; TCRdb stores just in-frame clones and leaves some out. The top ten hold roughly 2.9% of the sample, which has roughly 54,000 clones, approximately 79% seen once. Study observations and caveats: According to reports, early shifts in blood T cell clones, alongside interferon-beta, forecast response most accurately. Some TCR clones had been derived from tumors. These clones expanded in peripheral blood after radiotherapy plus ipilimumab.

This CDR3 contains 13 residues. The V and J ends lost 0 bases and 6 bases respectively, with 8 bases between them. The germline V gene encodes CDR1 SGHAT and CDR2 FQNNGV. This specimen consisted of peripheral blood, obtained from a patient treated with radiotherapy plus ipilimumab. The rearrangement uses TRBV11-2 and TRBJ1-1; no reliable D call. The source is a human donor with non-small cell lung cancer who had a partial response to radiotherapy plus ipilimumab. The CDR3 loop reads CASSLDLVAEAFF. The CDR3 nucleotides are TGTGCCAGCAGCTTAGATCTAGTCGCTGAAGCTTTCTTT. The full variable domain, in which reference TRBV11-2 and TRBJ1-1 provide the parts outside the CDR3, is EAGVAQSPRYKIIEKRQSVAFWCNPISGHATLYWYQQILGQGPKLLIQFQNNGVVDDSQLPKDRFSAERLKGVDSTLKIQPAKLEDSAVYLCASSLDLVAEAFFGQGTRLTVV.